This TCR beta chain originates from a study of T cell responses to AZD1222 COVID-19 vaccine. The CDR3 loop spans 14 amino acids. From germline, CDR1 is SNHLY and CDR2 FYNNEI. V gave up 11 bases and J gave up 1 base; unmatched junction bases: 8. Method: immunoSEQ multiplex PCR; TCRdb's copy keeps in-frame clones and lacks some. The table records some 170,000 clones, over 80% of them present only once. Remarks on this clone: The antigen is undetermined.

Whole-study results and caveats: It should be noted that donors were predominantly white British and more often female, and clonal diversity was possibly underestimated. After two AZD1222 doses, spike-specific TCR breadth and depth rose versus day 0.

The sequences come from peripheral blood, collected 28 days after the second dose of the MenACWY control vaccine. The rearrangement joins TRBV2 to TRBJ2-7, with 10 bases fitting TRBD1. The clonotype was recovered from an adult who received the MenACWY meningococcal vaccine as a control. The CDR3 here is CAGRTGGKSYEQYF. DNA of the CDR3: TGTGCCGGACGGACAGGGGGAAAGTCCTACGAGCAGTACTTC.